These 21 T cell receptor beta chains came from one sample sequenced in a study of T cell responses to AZD1222 COVID-19 vaccine. Repertoires were generated with immunoSEQ multiplex PCR, while TCRdb's copy carries only in-frame clones and drops some. The table records about 150,000 clones, 94% of them present only once. The sequences come from peripheral blood, collected on day 0 of AZD1222 vaccination. The source is an adult in good health.

The chain carries TRBV6-5 and TRBJ2-7; 7 bases fit TRBD2. The germline V gene encodes CDR1 MNHEY and CDR2 SVGAGI. The J segment lost 6 bases and the V segment lost 7 bases, leaving 9 bases of the junction unmatched. CDR3 size: 13 residues. The DNA of the CDR3 is TGTGCCAGCAATTTTGCGGGAGTTTCCGAGCAGTACGTC. Translated, it gives CASNFAGVSEQYV.

The chain uses TRBV7-8 and TRBJ2-5, with D perhaps TRBD1 or TRBD2 (5 bases each). Germline V gene sequence: CDR1 SGHVS, CDR2 FQNEAQ. The CDR3 covers 17 residues. Trimming took 1 base from V and 2 from J, leaving 17 bases between them. The CDR3 DNA reads as TGTGCCAGCAGCTTAGGTCTGCGTGGGGGTCCACAAGAGACCCAGTACTTC. This encodes CASSLGLRGGPQETQYF. Based on the CDR3 plus reference TRBV7-8 and TRBJ2-5, the full variable domain is GAGVSQSPRYKVAKRGQDVALRCDPISGHVSLFWYQQALGQGPEFLTYFQNEAQLDKSGLPSDRFFAERPEGSVSTLKIQRTQQEDSAVYLCASSLGLRGGPQETQYFGPGTRLLVL.

This rearrangement joins TRBV19 to TRBJ2-3; D is uncertain. The CDR3 consists of 15 residues. Germline V CDR1 and CDR2: LNHDA, SQIVND (reference sequence). The germline V and J ends were trimmed by 3 bases and 1 base, with 11 bases remaining between them. The DNA of the CDR3 is TGTGCCAGTAGTATCGGGTTTTTAGGCACAGATACGCAGTATTTT. Its protein product is CASSIGFLGTDTQYF.

The chain has TRBV27 and TRBJ2-1; TRBD2 agrees at 7 bases. The J segment lost 5 bases and the V segment lost 6 bases, leaving 7 bases of the junction unmatched. The CDR3 is 14 residues long. Germline lookup yields CDR1 MNHEY and CDR2 SMNVEV (reference sequence). As DNA, the CDR3 is TGTGCCAGCAGCGCCCTCGGACTAGACAATGAGCAGTTCTTC. The encoded protein is CASSALGLDNEQFF.

In this sample, this clone turned up once. This rearrangement joins TRBV28 to TRBJ1-4, with TRBD1 as a possible D gene (6 bases). Per the germline V gene, CDR1 is MDHEN and CDR2 is SYDVKM. CDR3 length: 14 residues. The V gene lost 4 bases and the J gene lost 8 bases, with 14 bases spanning the gap. CDR3: CASSWDNRREKLFF. CDR3 nucleotides: TGTGCCAGCAGTTGGGACAATCGTCGGGAAAAACTGTTTTTT.

The chain employs TRBV5-1 and TRBJ1-6; tentatively, D is TRBD1 (5 bases). CDR1 SGHRS and CDR2 YFSETQ come from the germline V gene. The CDR3 is made up of 13 amino acids. V gave up 0 bases and J gave up 10 bases, with 8 bases separating them. CDR3 bases: TGCGCCAGCAGCTTGGTTCAGGGATCACCCCTCCACTTT. Translating gives CASSLVQGSPLHF.

The rearrangement uses TRBV3-1 (or the pseudogene TRBV3-2) and TRBJ2-5; 7 nucleotides agree with TRBD1. Germline V lookup: CDR1 LGHDT, CDR2 YNNKEL (reference sequence). This CDR3 region has 14 residues. Trimming removed 4 bases from V and 2 bases from J; junction bases left unmatched: 4. Here the CDR3 reads CASSLRTGQETQYF. The CDR3 nucleotides read TGTGCCAGCAGCCTACGGACAGGACAAGAGACCCAGTACTTC.

V is TRBV19 and J is TRBJ2-1, with 12 bases lining up with TRBD2. There are 15 residues in the CDR3. With V trimmed by 3 bases and J by 3 bases, 0 bases remained unmatched. Germline V gives CDR1 LNHDA, CDR2 SQIVND (reference sequence). As DNA, the CDR3 is TGTGCCAGTAGTATGACTAGCGGGGGCTACAATGAGCAGTTCTTC. It specifies CASSMTSGGYNEQFF.

The chain has TRBV29-1 and TRBJ2-5; 8 nucleotides agree with TRBD1. CDR3 length: 13 residues. Looked up from germline, CDR1 is SQVTM and CDR2 is ANQGSEA. V was pared by 0 bases and J by 4 bases, with 1 base of the junction left unmatched. The CDR3 reads CSVEEDRGETQYF. DNA of the CDR3: TGCAGCGTTGAAGAAGACAGGGGAGAGACCCAGTACTTC.

This sequence joins TRBV12-3 or TRBV12-4 and TRBJ1-4, with D unresolved. Trimming pared 4 bases from V and 4 bases from J, leaving 7 bases between. The CDR3 extends over 13 amino acids. The DNA of the CDR3 is TGTGCCAGCAGTTGGACGGTTAATGAAAAACTGTTTTTT. Protein product: CASSWTVNEKLFF.

The chain carries TRBV28 and TRBJ1-4, with D hard to call. This CDR3 region has 14 residues. Trimming removed 7 bases at V and 0 bases at J, with 9 bases between. Per germline, CDR1 MDHEN and CDR2 SYDVKM. CDR3 sequence: CASTRRSTNEKLFF. The CDR3 nucleotides read TGTGCCAGCACGAGACGGTCAACTAATGAAAAACTGTTTTTT.

This clone was found once. CDR3 DNA: TGTGCCAGCAGCTCGGGACAAGAGGGAGGCTACACCTTC. Residues: CASSSGQEGGYTF. The genes are TRBV7-9 and TRBJ1-2; perhaps TRBD1 as D (6 bases). CDR1 is SEHNR and CDR2 is FQNEAQ in the germline V gene (reference sequence). V gave up 4 bases and J gave up 8 bases, with 14 bases separating them. The CDR3 runs 13 residues.

The chain carries TRBV6-5 and TRBJ2-5; 11 nucleotides line up with TRBD2. Trimming took 0 bases from V and 1 from J; bases not matched to a gene: 1. CDR3 length: 16 residues. CDR1 and CDR2 from the germline V gene are MNHEY and SVGAGI. Here the CDR3 DNA reads TGTGCCAGCAGTTACTCCGGGACTAGCGGCCAAGAGACCCAGTACTTC. Amino acid sequence: CASSYSGTSGQETQYF.

This rearrangement joins TRBV5-6 to TRBJ1-2; D not certain. Germline V gene data show CDR1 as SGHDT and CDR2 as YYEEEE. V lost 6 bases and J 0 bases, leaving 15 bases between the germline ends. The CDR3 spans 15 residues. The CDR3 DNA reads TGTGCCAGCACCCATACAGAGTTAGCTAACTATGGCTACACCTTC. This sequence encodes CASTHTELANYGYTF.

V is TRBV2 and J is TRBJ2-1, with 13 bases fitting TRBD2. V shed 5 bases and J 10 bases; nucleotides not matched to a gene: 5. There are 14 residues in the CDR3. In germline, CDR1 is SNHLY, CDR2 FYNNEI. This CDR3 reads CASSSPGLAGEQFF. CDR3 coding DNA: TGTGCCAGCAGTTCTCCGGGACTAGCGGGAGAGCAGTTCTTC.

This rearrangement joins TRBV4-1 to TRBJ2-2; the match to TRBD1 covers 10 bases. Germline trimming cut 3 bases from V and 4 bases from J; bases unmatched to any gene: 5. CDR1 and CDR2 from the germline V gene are MGHRA and YSYEKL. The CDR3 extends over 16 amino acids. CDR3 amino acids: CASSQLDRGPTGELFF. The CDR3 DNA is TGCGCCAGCAGCCAGCTCGACAGGGGGCCCACCGGGGAGCTGTTTTTT.

J is TRBJ2-5 and V is TRBV6-6; a weak D match, TRBD1 (7 bases). Trimming removed 8 bases from V and 0 bases from J, with 13 bases in between. Germline CDR1 and CDR2: MNHNY and SVGAGI (reference sequence). CDR3 length: 14 residues. CDR3 nucleotides: TGTGCCAGCTCCGCGGGACAGTACCAAGAGACCCAGTACTTC. Encoded protein: CASSAGQYQETQYF.

V is TRBV19 and J is TRBJ1-5; D is ambiguous. The CDR3 sequence is 16 residues long. V shed 3 bases and J shed 1 base, with 13 bases lying between them. In germline, CDR1 is LNHDA, CDR2 SQIVND (reference sequence). CDR3 nucleotide sequence: TGTGCCAGTAGTATCTGGAGGAGGATAAGCAATCAGCCCCAGCATTTT. Residues: CASSIWRRISNQPQHF.

The V gene is TRBV11-2, the J gene TRBJ1-3, with D possibly matching TRBD1 (5 bases). Germline V lookup: CDR1 SGHAT, CDR2 FQNNGV. The CDR3 consists of 16 residues. Deletions cut 10 bases from V and 0 bases from J, with 19 bases between. Here the CDR3 reads CATRAGPPSSGNTIYF. CDR3 nucleotide sequence: TGTGCCACCCGTGCGGGACCCCCCTCCTCTGGAAACACCATATATTTT.

The chain has TRBV28 and TRBJ2-2; 10 nucleotides agree with TRBD1. The V gene's germline CDR1 is MDHEN and CDR2 SYDVKM. The CDR3 is 15 amino acids. Germline trimming cut 5 bases from V and 6 bases from J; bases unmatched to any gene: 6. The CDR3 region is CASSDRDRGSGELFF. The CDR3 DNA reads TGTGCCAGCAGTGATCGGGACAGGGGATCCGGGGAGCTGTTTTTT.

CDR3 bases: TGTGCCAGCAAATCCCCTGCTGGGGATGAGCAGTTCTTC. Its protein product is CASKSPAGDEQFF. This chain connects TRBV11-2 to TRBJ2-1; D not certain. Trimming left V 7 bases short and J 8 bases short, with 15 bases between. The CDR3 totals 13 residues. The germline CDR1 and CDR2 sequences are SGHAT and FQNNGV.